A single sample is the source of the 5 T cell receptor beta chains below, sequenced in a study of T-cell memory formation after mild COVID-19 (dated by TCRdb to the early 2020s). The library was produced with 5' RACE. Instrument used: Illumina NovaSeq 6000. The public reads were reprocessed in TCRdb via fastp at Q25 and MiXCR, keeping in-frame beta chains. Identical CDR3 protein sequences are pooled into one entry, listed with their most common genes and DNA. The sample table lists fewer than 550,000 distinct CDR3 sequences, approximately 20% of them with a count of one. Together, the top ten hold roughly 8% of the sample. What was sequenced was PBMCs or a T cell subset sorted from them (not recorded which). These receptors were taken from an adult woman who had mild COVID-19 (a few samples of this study predate the infection). The sample titles of this study are shuffled in the database, so cell type and time point are left out; the donor was told from shared clones.

This clonotype was seen a handful of times. This chain uses TRBV27 with TRBJ2-3; D may be TRBD2 (5 bases). The germline V gene encodes CDR1 MNHEY and CDR2 SMNVEV (reference sequence). Between the trimmed V and J ends, which lost 11 bases and 5 bases, there was a span of 20 bases. There are 14 residues in the CDR3. The CDR3, as DNA: TGTGCCTCATCCGTTACGGGGTTTTTAGATACGCAGTATTTT. Translation: CASSVTGFLDTQYF.

The rearrangement joins TRBV12-3 or TRBV12-4 to TRBJ1-1; maybe TRBD1 (5 bases). The CDR3 is 15 residues long. V was pared by 5 bases and J by 5 bases, with 18 bases between. The CDR3 is CASSLTLGGGTEAFF. CDR3 DNA sequence: TGTGCCAGCAGTCTCACCCTTGGGGGGGGTACTGAAGCTTTCTTT.

The chain is built from TRBV7-9 and TRBJ2-7; the D gene could be TRBD1 or TRBD2 (5 bases each). The CDR3 covers 16 residues. Between the trimmed V and J ends, which lost 3 bases and 0 bases, there was a span of 15 bases. Germline V gene sequence: CDR1 SEHNR, CDR2 FQNEAQ (reference sequence). CDR3 nucleotides: TGTGCCAGCAGCTTTGCCGGGACGGAGTACTCCTACGAGCAGTACTTC. Residues: CASSFAGTEYSYEQYF. The complete variable domain, with remaining parts taken from reference TRBV7-9 and TRBJ2-7, reads DTGVSQNPRHKITKRGQNVTFRCDPISEHNRLYWYRQTLGQGPEFLTYFQNEAQLEKSRLLSDRFSAERPKGSFSTLEIQRTEQGDSAMYLCASSFAGTEYSYEQYFGPGTRLTVT.

The chain carries TRBV5-6 and TRBJ1-2, with TRBD1 as a possible D gene (5 bases). The germline CDR1 and CDR2 sequences are SGHDT and YYEEEE. V was pared by 3 bases and J by 8 bases, with 23 bases between. This CDR3 is built from 16 residues. The CDR3 bases are TGTGCCAGCAGCTCGGCGACCGGGGCGCGAGTGTCCGGCTACACCTTC. Amino acids: CASSSATGARVSGYTF.

This clonotype has more than one count but fewer than ten. V is TRBV7-9 and J is TRBJ1-2; TRBD1 agrees at 11 bases. V gave up 4 bases and J gave up 7 bases; unmatched junction bases: 8. Germline values: CDR1 SEHNR, CDR2 FQNEAQ (reference sequence). The CDR3 is 15 amino acids. The CDR3: CASSSQDRGHGGYTF. The CDR3 DNA sequence: TGTGCCAGCAGCTCCCAGGACAGGGGGCATGGTGGCTACACCTTC.